Below, 32 T cell receptor beta chains from the same sample are listed, as sequenced in a study of T cell responses to AZD1222 COVID-19 vaccine. TCRdb's copy holds only in-frame clones and misses some; the assay was immunoSEQ multiplex PCR. The table lists more than 85,000 clones, 85% to 95% of them singletons. The specimen was peripheral blood, collected on day 0 of AZD1222 vaccination. The source of these receptors is an adult in good health.

The DNA of the CDR3 is TGTGCCAGCAGCAAAATGGGGCTGGGGGATCCCTTGGGCACTGAAGCTTTCTTT. It yields the protein CASSKMGLGDPLGTEAFF. The gene calls are TRBV21-1 and TRBJ1-1. TRBV21-1 is labeled a pseudogene. There are 18 residues in the CDR3.

Here the CDR3 reads CASSPLKYVQSSYNEQFF. Written as DNA, the CDR3 is TGTGCCAGCAGCCCTTTGAAATACGTTCAGAGCTCCTACAATGAGCAGTTCTTC. V usage is TRBV14 and J usage is TRBJ2-1; D gene uncertain. Trimming took off 4 bases at V and 0 bases at J, with 19 bases between the two ends. The CDR3 is 18 amino acids. Germline CDR1 SGHDN, CDR2 FVKESK.

The chain combines TRBV10-1 with TRBJ2-3, with a weak D call TRBD2 (5 bases). The V and J ends lost 5 bases and 2 bases respectively, with 14 bases between them. This CDR3 comprises 15 residues. In germline, CDR1 is WNHNN, CDR2 SYGVQD (reference sequence). The CDR3 region has the DNA TGCGCCAGCAGTCCCAGCGGTCGATTCACAGATACGCAGTATTTT. As protein: CASSPSGRFTDTQYF.

The gene calls are TRBV28 and TRBJ2-1; D not certain. Trimming stripped 5 bases from V and 2 bases from J, with 13 bases between. The CDR3 is made up of 15 amino acids. Germline-derived CDR1 and CDR2 are MDHEN and SYDVKM. CDR3 in DNA: TGTGCCAGCAGTGGGCCGGTGACGCCCTACAATGAGCAGTTCTTC. This sequence encodes CASSGPVTPYNEQFF.

The V and J genes are TRBV18 and TRBJ2-2; the D is unclear. There are 12 residues in the CDR3. The V end lost 2 bases, the J end lost 7 bases, and 5 bases lay between the germline ends. In germline, CDR1 is KGHSH, CDR2 LQKENI. CDR3 amino acids: CASSPGIGELFF. In DNA form, the CDR3 reads TGTGCCAGCTCACCAGGGATCGGGGAGCTGTTTTTT.

In nucleotides, the CDR3 is TGTGCCAGTAGTATGGCGCCAGGGATGTCCGATACGCAGTATTTT. Translation: CASSMAPGMSDTQYF. This chain connects TRBV19 to TRBJ2-3, with D maybe TRBD1 (5 bases). This CDR3 region has 15 residues. Germline V lookup: CDR1 LNHDA, CDR2 SQIVND (reference sequence). Trimming took off 3 bases at V and 6 bases at J, with 16 bases between the two ends.

The chain uses TRBV10-2 and TRBJ2-2, with D possibly being TRBD1 (5 bases). Trimming shortened V by 7 bases and J by 5 bases, and 11 bases separated the two germline ends. The CDR3 totals 13 residues. Germline V gene sequence: CDR1 WSHSY, CDR2 SAAADI. This CDR3 reads CASTARETGELFF. CDR3 coding DNA: TGCGCCAGCACCGCCAGGGAAACCGGGGAGCTGTTTTTT.

This clone was found once. The chain carries TRBV7-9 and TRBJ2-7, with a tentative D call TRBD1 (7 bases). The CDR3 sequence is 15 residues long. Germline CDR1 SEHNR, CDR2 FQNEAQ (reference sequence). Trimming took off 5 bases at V and 1 base at J, with 15 bases between the two ends. The CDR3 sequence: CASSPGQGGSYEQYF. The CDR3 nucleotides are TGTGCCAGCAGCCCAGGGCAGGGGGGTTCCTACGAGCAGTACTTC.

The chain combines TRBV28 with TRBJ2-1; TRBD1 or TRBD2 may be the D gene (5 bases each). This CDR3 is built from 13 residues. CDR1 and CDR2 from the germline V gene are MDHEN and SYDVKM. V lost 7 bases, J lost 5 bases, and 12 bases lay in between. The chain's CDR3 is CASISQGDNEQFF. CDR3 DNA sequence: TGTGCCAGCATCTCCCAGGGAGACAATGAGCAGTTCTTC.

V usage is TRBV12-3 or TRBV12-4 and J usage is TRBJ1-2; 7 positions agree with TRBD1. The CDR3 spans 13 residues. The V gene end was trimmed by 6 bases and the J gene end by 2 bases; junction bases not matched to a gene: 3. CDR3 DNA: TGTGCCAGCAGCTCACAGGGGAACTATGGCTACACCTTC. It specifies CASSSQGNYGYTF.

The chain recombines TRBV4-1 with TRBJ2-7; 10 nucleotides match TRBD1. This CDR3 spans 17 amino acids. Germline V lookup: CDR1 MGHRA, CDR2 YSYEKL. V lost 1 base to trimming and J lost 5 bases; unmatched junction nucleotides: 11. The CDR3: CASSQVSAGTGVNEQYF. CDR3 coding DNA: TGCGCCAGCAGCCAAGTATCTGCCGGGACAGGGGTCAACGAGCAGTACTTC.

This clone showed up just once. This chain joins TRBV7-4 and TRBJ1-3; D remains ambiguous. Germline CDR1 reads SGHVT; CDR2 reads SQSDAQ. The CDR3 extends over 12 amino acids. Trimming left V 3 bases short and J 4 bases short, with 4 bases between. As DNA, the CDR3 is TGTGCCAGCAGCTTGGGGGGAAACACCATATATTTT. Its protein is CASSLGGNTIYF.

Here the CDR3 reads CATSRAGNSSPLHF. The CDR3 region has the DNA TGTGCCACCAGCAGAGCGGGGAATAGTTCACCCCTCCACTTT. The chain is built from TRBV15 and TRBJ1-6, with no clear D. The V gene lost 1 base and the J gene lost 9 bases, with 10 bases spanning the gap. This CDR3 spans 14 amino acids. The germline V gene has CDR1 LNHNV and CDR2 YYDKDF (reference sequence). The variable domain in full, completed from reference TRBV15 and TRBJ1-6, reads DAMVIQNPRYQVTQFGKPVTLSCSQTLNHNVMYWYQQKSSQAPKLLFHYYDKDFNNEADTPDNFQSRRPNTSFCFLDIRSPGLGDTAMYLCATSRAGNSSPLHFGNGTRLTVT.

The CDR3 DNA follows: TGCGCCAGCAGCCAAGAATTTGGTGAAAAACTGTTTTTT. It translates to CASSQEFGEKLFF. The rearrangement links TRBV4-1 to TRBJ1-4; D remains unclear. V dropped 0 bases and J dropped 7 bases, with 6 bases sitting between them. CDR1 MGHRA and CDR2 YSYEKL come from the germline V gene. The CDR3 runs 13 residues.

This clone came up once. The chain links TRBV19 to TRBJ1-6; 9 bases align to TRBD1. There are 15 residues in the CDR3. The germline V gene encodes CDR1 LNHDA and CDR2 SQIVND (reference sequence). The junction had 9 bases not matched to a gene; V was cut back by 5 bases and J by 10 bases. In DNA form, the CDR3 reads TGTGCCAGTAGTGCGACGACAGGGGGACGGTCACCCCTCCACTTT. It codes for CASSATTGGRSPLHF.

The gene calls are TRBV28 and TRBJ1-3, with D uncertain. Germline V gene data show CDR1 as MDHEN and CDR2 as SYDVKM. V was cut by 3 bases and J by 3 bases, with 6 bases left in between. This CDR3 is built from 13 residues. CDR3 DNA: TGTGCCAGCAGTTTGCCGGTTGGAAACACCATATATTTT. Protein sequence: CASSLPVGNTIYF.

This chain connects TRBV5-1 to TRBJ2-6; possibly TRBD2 for D (5 bases). V gave up 3 bases and J gave up 2 bases, with 9 bases separating them. This CDR3 region has 15 residues. Germline loops: CDR1 SGHRS, CDR2 YFSETQ. CDR3 in amino acids: CASSWRVAGANVLTF. CDR3 sequence (DNA): TGCGCCAGCAGCTGGCGGGTGGCTGGGGCCAACGTCCTGACTTTC.

The chain links TRBV18 to TRBJ2-7; 10 bases are shared with TRBD1. CDR3 size: 13 residues. The germline V gene has CDR1 KGHSH and CDR2 LQKENI. Losses at the gene ends were 3 bases for V and 5 bases for J; bases not matched to a gene: 1. The CDR3 DNA follows: TGTGCCAGCTCACCGACAGGGGGCCACGAGCAGTACTTC. Translating gives CASSPTGGHEQYF.

This chain links TRBV10-3 with TRBJ1-5; D is ambiguous. With 4 bases removed from V and 2 bases from J, the gap between germline ends came to 6 bases. CDR1 is ENHRY and CDR2 is SYGVKD in the germline V gene. This CDR3 comprises 13 residues. CDR3 in DNA: TGTGCCATCAGTGCCCGAGGCAATCAGCCCCAGCATTTT. Amino acids: CAISARGNQPQHF.

V gene TRBV6-5 combines with J gene TRBJ1-1; 9 nucleotides match TRBD1. CDR1 and CDR2 from the germline V gene are MNHEY and SVGAGI. This CDR3 spans 15 amino acids. V lost 6 bases to trimming and J lost 0 bases; unmatched junction nucleotides: 5. The CDR3 DNA sequence: TGTGCCAGCAGGTGGGACAGGGTTTTGAACACTGAAGCTTTCTTT. Its translation: CASRWDRVLNTEAFF.

The chain combines TRBV19 with TRBJ1-2; tentative D call: TRBD1 (5 bases). V gave up 10 bases and J gave up 8 bases, with 23 bases separating them. Germline V gives CDR1 LNHDA, CDR2 SQIVND (reference sequence). This CDR3 has 14 amino acids. The CDR3 loop is CATPEPGPGGGYTF. The CDR3 nucleotides read TGTGCCACACCGGAGCCGGGACCGGGGGGAGGCTACACCTTC.

The chain employs TRBV2 and TRBJ2-1, with D unresolved. Germline values: CDR1 SNHLY, CDR2 FYNNEI. The CDR3 spans 14 residues. V lost 6 bases and J 9 bases, leaving 18 bases between the germline ends. The CDR3 reads CASRPGTPWSEQFF. As DNA, the CDR3 is TGTGCCAGCAGGCCGGGCACCCCCTGGAGTGAGCAGTTCTTC.

This rearrangement joins TRBV2 to TRBJ1-1; 12 bases are shared with TRBD1. V shed 10 bases, J shed 5 bases, and the junction held 8 bases outside the gene matches. The CDR3 runs 14 residues. Germline lookup yields CDR1 SNHLY and CDR2 FYNNEI. The CDR3 sequence is CATPGQGAGTEAFF. DNA of the CDR3: TGTGCCACACCGGGACAGGGGGCCGGGACTGAAGCTTTCTTT.

The J gene is TRBJ1-4, the V gene TRBV3-1 (or the pseudogene TRBV3-2); D is undetermined. There are 14 residues in the CDR3. The V end was cut by 1 base, the J end by 8 bases, with 11 bases between. Germline-derived CDR1 and CDR2 are LGHDT and YNNKEL (reference sequence). The CDR3 loop is CASSQAFLEEKLFF. CDR3 DNA sequence: TGTGCCAGCAGCCAAGCCTTCTTGGAGGAAAAACTGTTTTTT.

The chain couples TRBV4-1 to TRBJ2-7, with a weak D call TRBD2 (6 bases). This CDR3 has 14 residues. V was shortened by 2 bases and J by 3 bases, with 11 bases between the two germline ends. Germline CDR1 MGHRA, CDR2 YSYEKL. The CDR3 here is CASSQSPGSYEQYF. The CDR3 DNA reads as TGCGCCAGCAGCCAAAGCCCCGGGAGCTACGAGCAGTACTTC.

This chain joins TRBV5-5 and TRBJ2-5; 7 positions match TRBD2. This CDR3 region has 15 residues. Trimming took 4 bases from V and 3 from J; bases not matched to a gene: 9. Germline V gene data show CDR1 as SGHKS and CDR2 as YYEKEE (reference sequence). CDR3 bases: TGTGCCAGCAGCATACTCCCAGCGGGGAAAGAGACCCAGTACTTC. Translating it yields CASSILPAGKETQYF.

The gene calls are TRBV7-9 and TRBJ1-1; D is unclear. There are 12 residues in the CDR3. Trimming shortened V by 5 bases and J by 8 bases, and 12 bases separated the two germline ends. CDR1 is SEHNR and CDR2 is FQNEAQ in the germline V gene (reference sequence). Written as DNA, the CDR3 is TGTGCCAGCAGCCCAGGAGCTACCGAAGCTTTCTTT. It codes for CASSPGATEAFF.

This clone has more than one count but fewer than ten. The rearrangement links TRBV7-2 to TRBJ2-6; 13 nucleotides agree with TRBD2. Germline V CDR1 and CDR2: SGHTA, FQGNSA. Germline trimming cut 6 bases from V and 0 bases from J; bases unmatched to any gene: 5. The CDR3 totals 18 residues. The CDR3 coding sequence is TGTGCCAGCAGATCCAGACTAGCGGGGGGCTCTGGGGCCAACGTCCTGACTTTC. As protein: CASRSRLAGGSGANVLTF.

The chain employs TRBV30 and TRBJ1-2, with D unclear. The CDR3 contains 13 residues. V lost 8 bases and J 5 bases, leaving 18 bases between the germline ends. Germline values: CDR1 GTSNPN, CDR2 SVGIG (reference sequence). CDR3 amino acids: CALAGWVKYGYTF. CDR3 coding DNA: TGTGCCCTCGCGGGGTGGGTGAAGTATGGCTACACCTTC. Full variable domain (missing parts from reference TRBV30 and TRBJ1-2): SQTIHQWPATLVQPVGSPLSLECTVEGTSNPNLYWYRQAAGRGLQLLFYSVGIGQISSEVPQNLSASRPQDRQFILSSKKLLLSDSGFYLCALAGWVKYGYTFGSGTRLTVV.

This chain joins TRBV30 and TRBJ1-1; D remains ambiguous. Germline V gene data show CDR1 as GTSNPN and CDR2 as SVGIG (reference sequence). The V end was cut by 3 bases, the J end by 11 bases, with 28 bases between. CDR3 size: 16 residues. CDR3 sequence reads: CAWSQTWYGRKRWAFF. The CDR3 DNA is TGTGCCTGGAGCCAGACCTGGTACGGAAGGAAGAGATGGGCTTTCTTT.

The rearrangement joins TRBV5-1 to TRBJ2-1, with 14 bases matching TRBD2. The germline CDR1 and CDR2 sequences are SGHRS and YFSETQ. The CDR3 is made up of 17 amino acids. Trimming cost V 4 bases and J 8 bases; bases outside gene matches: 11. The CDR3 spells CASSPGLAGVVAYEQFF. The CDR3 DNA reads TGCGCCAGCAGCCCGGGACTAGCGGGGGTTGTAGCTTATGAGCAGTTCTTC. Looking up the rest from reference TRBV5-1 and TRBJ2-1 gives the full variable domain: KAGVTQTPRYLIKTRGQQVTLSCSPISGHRSVSWYQQTPGQGLQFLFEYFSETQRNKGNFPGRFSGRQFSNSRSEMNVSTLELGDSALYLCASSPGLAGVVAYEQFFGPGTRLTVL.

The gene calls are TRBV2 and TRBJ1-1; tentatively, D is TRBD1 (6 bases). Between the trimmed V and J ends, which lost 4 bases and 0 bases, there was a span of 12 bases. Germline CDR1 reads SNHLY; CDR2 reads FYNNEI. This CDR3 is 15 amino acids long. CDR3 nucleotides: TGTGCCAGCAGTGGCCAGGGGAGGATGAACACTGAAGCTTTCTTT. Protein: CASSGQGRMNTEAFF.